The next 11 T cell receptor beta chains were all read from a single sample in a study of CD8+CD57+ T cells in acquired aplastic anemia. According to the study, genomic DNA was the template for TCR beta VDJ and CDR3 profiling. TCRdb reprocessed the reads via MiXCR and lists one record per CDR3 protein. The repertoire consists of roughly 220,000 distinct CDR3 sequences, with over 55% occurring once and the leading ten covering around three fifths. Sequenced patients had shown CD8+CD57+ cell expansion by flow cytometry. The sample taken for sequencing was sorted CD4+, CD8+, or CD8+CD57+ T cells (not recorded which) from PBMCs. These TCRs come from a human donor with aplastic anemia.

The chain recombines TRBV20-1 with TRBJ1-4; D remains ambiguous. V dropped 0 bases and J dropped 8 bases, with 10 bases sitting between them. The germline V gene encodes CDR1 DFQATT and CDR2 SNEGSKA (reference sequence). CDR3 length: 13 amino acids. CDR3 sequence reads: CSAREGVVEKLFF. The CDR3 coding sequence is TGCAGTGCTAGAGAGGGTGTTGTAGAAAAACTGTTTTTT.

This clonotype was found a few times. The V call is TRBV7-3, the J call TRBJ2-7; TRBD1 matches at 12 bases. The germline V gene has CDR1 SGHTA and CDR2 FQGTGA. The CDR3 loop spans 15 amino acids. V shed 5 bases, J shed 7 bases, and the junction held 9 bases outside the gene matches. CDR3 in amino acids: CASSAPGTGGEEQYF. In nucleotides, the CDR3 is TGTGCCAGCAGCGCACCCGGGACAGGGGGCGAAGAGCAGTACTTC.

Note on this clonotype: A read error may produce the germline difference seen at one junction end. The V and J genes are TRBV3-1 and TRBJ2-3; TRBD1 matches 7 bases. The V gene's germline CDR1 is LGHDT and CDR2 YNNKEL (reference sequence). The CDR3 runs 15 residues. In DNA form, the CDR3 reads TGTGCCGGCAGCCAAGAGGGGGCCGGTGCAGATACGCAGTATTTT. This codes for CAGSQEGAGADTQYF.

This clonotype was recorded a few times. J is TRBJ2-5 and V is TRBV2; D ambiguous. Germline V gene data show CDR1 as SNHLY and CDR2 as FYNNEI. V was pared by 4 bases and J by 5 bases, with 14 bases between. This CDR3 contains 14 residues. CDR3 bases: TGTGCCAGCAGTGCGGGCCGTCCCGGGGAGACCCAGTACTTC. It translates to CASSAGRPGETQYF.

In regard to this clonotype: One junction end does not reproduce the germline sequence, and a read error may be involved. This chain connects TRBV7-2 to TRBJ2-5; TRBD2 is a possible D gene (7 bases). Germline loops: CDR1 SGHTA, CDR2 FQGNSA. This CDR3 region has 14 residues. CDR3 DNA: TGTGCCAGCAGCTCGCAGGGGAGCGGGGAGACCCAGCACTTC. Translation: CASSSQGSGETQHF.

As regards this clonotype: This is likely a read error, given that the CDR3 carries no conserved phenylalanine or tryptophan at its end. The limits of the CDR3 on the DNA are not certain, so only TCRdb's listed CDR3 is given. The rearrangement uses TRBV5-1 and TRBJ1-2; the table calls TRBD1, which could not be checked here. Both ends counted, the CDR3 spans 8 residues. The germline CDR1 and CDR2 sequences are SGHRS and YFSETQ. The CDR3 here is CASSLGTV.

This clonotype was picked up many times. The chain has TRBV12-3 or TRBV12-4 and TRBJ2-7, with 12 bases aligning to TRBD2. The J segment lost 2 bases and the V segment lost 7 bases, leaving 6 bases of the junction unmatched. The CDR3 has 15 residues. CDR3 sequence (DNA): TGTGCCAGCATGTTTCGGACTAGCGGGGCCTACGAGCAGTACTTC. Its protein product is CASMFRTSGAYEQYF.

The chain combines TRBV19 with TRBJ2-1, with 7 bases lining up with TRBD1. Germline trimming cut 6 bases from V and 3 bases from J; bases unmatched to any gene: 11. The CDR3 runs 16 residues. The germline gives CDR1 LNHDA, CDR2 SQIVND (reference sequence). CDR3: CASRTTGRLGYNEQFF. CDR3 sequence (DNA): TGTGCCAGTAGGACGACAGGGCGTTTGGGCTACAATGAGCAGTTCTTC.

This chain links TRBV7-9 with TRBJ2-3; 8 bases fit TRBD1. V shed 8 bases and J 14 bases; nucleotides not matched to a gene: 6. The CDR3 totals 10 residues. Looked up from germline, CDR1 is SEHNR and CDR2 is FQNEAQ (reference sequence). Here the CDR3 DNA reads TGTGCCAGCCATACAGGGGGGAGGTATTTT. Translation: CASHTGGRYF.

The V gene is TRBV15, the J gene TRBJ2-2, with D possibly matching TRBD2 (5 bases). With 0 bases removed from V and 1 base from J, the gap between germline ends came to 9 bases. Germline loops: CDR1 LNHNV, CDR2 YYDKDF (reference sequence). The CDR3 totals 16 residues. The CDR3 coding sequence is TGTGCCACCAGCAGAGATCTTGGAGGGAACACCGGGGAGCTGTTTTTT. Protein product: CATSRDLGGNTGELFF.

The chain joins TRBV5-4 to TRBJ2-6, with 7 bases that match TRBD1. Germline trimming cut 5 bases from V and 4 bases from J; bases unmatched to any gene: 6. Germline V gene data show CDR1 as SGHNT and CDR2 as YYREEE (reference sequence). The CDR3 runs 15 residues. This CDR3 is CASRFDRVGANVLTF. CDR3 nucleotides: TGTGCCAGCAGGTTTGACAGGGTCGGGGCCAACGTCCTGACTTTC. Full variable domain (rest looked up from reference TRBV5-4 and TRBJ2-6): ETGVTQSPTHLIKTRGQQVTLRCSSQSGHNTVSWYQQALGQGPQFIFQYYREEENGRGNFPPRFSGLQFPNYSSELNVNALELDDSALYLCASRFDRVGANVLTFGAGSRLTVL.